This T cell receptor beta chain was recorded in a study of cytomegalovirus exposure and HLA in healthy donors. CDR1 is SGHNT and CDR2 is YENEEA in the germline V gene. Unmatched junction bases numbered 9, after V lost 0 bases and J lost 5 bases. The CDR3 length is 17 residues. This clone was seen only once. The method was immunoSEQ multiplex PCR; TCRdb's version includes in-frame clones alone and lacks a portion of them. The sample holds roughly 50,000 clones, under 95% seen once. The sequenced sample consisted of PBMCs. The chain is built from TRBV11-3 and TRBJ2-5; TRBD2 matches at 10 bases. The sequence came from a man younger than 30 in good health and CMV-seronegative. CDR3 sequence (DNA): TGTGCCAGCAGCTTAGATTCTAGCGGGGGCTTTTGGGAGACCCAGTACTTC. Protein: CASSLDSSGGFWETQYF.